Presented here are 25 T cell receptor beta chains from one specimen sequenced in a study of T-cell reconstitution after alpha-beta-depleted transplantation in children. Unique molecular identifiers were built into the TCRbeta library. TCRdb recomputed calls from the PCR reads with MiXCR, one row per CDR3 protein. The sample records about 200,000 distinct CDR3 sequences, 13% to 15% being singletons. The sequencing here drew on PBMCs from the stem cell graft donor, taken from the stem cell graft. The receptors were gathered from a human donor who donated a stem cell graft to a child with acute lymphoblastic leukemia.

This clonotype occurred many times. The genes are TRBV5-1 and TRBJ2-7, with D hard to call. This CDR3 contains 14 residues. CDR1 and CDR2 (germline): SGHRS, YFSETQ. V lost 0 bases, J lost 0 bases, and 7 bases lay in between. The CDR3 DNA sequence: TGCGCCAGCAGCTTGGAGGTCAGCTCCTACGAGCAGTACTTC. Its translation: CASSLEVSSYEQYF. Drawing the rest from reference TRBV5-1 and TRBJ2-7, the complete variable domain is KAGVTQTPRYLIKTRGQQVTLSCSPISGHRSVSWYQQTPGQGLQFLFEYFSETQRNKGNFPGRFSGRQFSNSRSEMNVSTLELGDSALYLCASSLEVSSYEQYFGPGTRLTVT.

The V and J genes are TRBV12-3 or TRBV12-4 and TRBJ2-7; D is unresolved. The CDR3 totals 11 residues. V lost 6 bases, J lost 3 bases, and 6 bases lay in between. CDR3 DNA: TGTGCCAGCAGGGGGAACTACGAGCAGTACTTC. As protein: CASRGNYEQYF.

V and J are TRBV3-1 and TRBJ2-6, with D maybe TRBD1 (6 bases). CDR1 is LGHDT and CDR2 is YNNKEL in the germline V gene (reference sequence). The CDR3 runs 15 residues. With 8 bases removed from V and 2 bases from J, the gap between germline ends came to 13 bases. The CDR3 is CASAVGAPGANVLTF. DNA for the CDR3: TGTGCCAGCGCGGTGGGGGCCCCTGGGGCCAACGTCCTGACTTTC.

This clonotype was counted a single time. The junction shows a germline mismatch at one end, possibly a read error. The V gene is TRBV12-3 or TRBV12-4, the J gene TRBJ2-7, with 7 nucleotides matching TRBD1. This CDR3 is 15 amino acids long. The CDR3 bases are TGTGCCAGCAGCTTAGATTGGGGACAGAGCTACGAGCAGTACTTC. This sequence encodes CASSLDWGQSYEQYF.

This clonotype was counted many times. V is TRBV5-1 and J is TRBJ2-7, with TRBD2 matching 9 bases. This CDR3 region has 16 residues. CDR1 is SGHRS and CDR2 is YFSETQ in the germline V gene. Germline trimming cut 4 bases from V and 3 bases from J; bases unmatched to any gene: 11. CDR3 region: CASSPRGSAGGYEQYF. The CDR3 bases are TGCGCCAGCAGCCCCCGGGGATCAGCGGGAGGCTACGAGCAGTACTTC.

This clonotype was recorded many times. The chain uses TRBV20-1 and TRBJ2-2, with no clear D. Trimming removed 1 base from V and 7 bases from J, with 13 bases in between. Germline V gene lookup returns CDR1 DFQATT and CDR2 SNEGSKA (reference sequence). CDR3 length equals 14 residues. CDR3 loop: CSARGPYFGGELFF. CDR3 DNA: TGCAGTGCTAGAGGGCCTTATTTCGGCGGGGAGCTGTTTTTT.

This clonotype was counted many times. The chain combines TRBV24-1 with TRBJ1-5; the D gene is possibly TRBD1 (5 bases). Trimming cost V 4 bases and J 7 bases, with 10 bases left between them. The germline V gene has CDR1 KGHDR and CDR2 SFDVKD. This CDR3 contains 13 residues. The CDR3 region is CATSDWGGQPQHF. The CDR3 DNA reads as TGTGCCACCAGTGACTGGGGCGGGCAGCCCCAGCATTTT.

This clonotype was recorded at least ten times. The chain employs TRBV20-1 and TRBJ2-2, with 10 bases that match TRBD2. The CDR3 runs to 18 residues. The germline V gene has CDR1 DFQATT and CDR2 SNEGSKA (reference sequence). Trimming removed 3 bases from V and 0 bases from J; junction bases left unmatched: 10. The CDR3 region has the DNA TGCAGTGCTAGCATGCCTAGCGGGAGTGGGTCGAACACCGGGGAGCTGTTTTTT. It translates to CSASMPSGSGSNTGELFF.

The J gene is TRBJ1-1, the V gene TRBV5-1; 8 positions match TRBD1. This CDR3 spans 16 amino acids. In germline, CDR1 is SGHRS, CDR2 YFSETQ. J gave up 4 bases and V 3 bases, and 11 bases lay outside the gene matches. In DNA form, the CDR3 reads TGCGCCAGCAGCTCCGGGACAGGAGATAGATTCACTGAAGCTTTCTTT. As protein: CASSSGTGDRFTEAFF. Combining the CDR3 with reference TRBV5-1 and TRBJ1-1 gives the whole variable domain KAGVTQTPRYLIKTRGQQVTLSCSPISGHRSVSWYQQTPGQGLQFLFEYFSETQRNKGNFPGRFSGRQFSNSRSEMNVSTLELGDSALYLCASSSGTGDRFTEAFFGQGTRLTVV.

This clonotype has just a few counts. The CDR3 reads CASSATPLAGELNEQFF. The CDR3 region has the DNA TGTGCCAGCAGCGCCACGCCACTAGCGGGAGAGCTTAATGAGCAGTTCTTC. The chain combines TRBV7-6 with TRBJ2-1, with 11 bases matching TRBD2. V shed 5 bases and J 7 bases; nucleotides not matched to a gene: 13. The CDR3 consists of 17 residues. Germline loops: CDR1 SGHVS, CDR2 FNYEAQ.

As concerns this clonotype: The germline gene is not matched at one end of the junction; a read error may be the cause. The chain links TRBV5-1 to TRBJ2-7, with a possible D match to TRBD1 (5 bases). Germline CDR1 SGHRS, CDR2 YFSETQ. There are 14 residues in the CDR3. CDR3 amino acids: CASSLVVGAYEHYF. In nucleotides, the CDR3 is TGCGCCAGCAGCTTGGTGGTAGGGGCCTACGAGCATTACTTC.

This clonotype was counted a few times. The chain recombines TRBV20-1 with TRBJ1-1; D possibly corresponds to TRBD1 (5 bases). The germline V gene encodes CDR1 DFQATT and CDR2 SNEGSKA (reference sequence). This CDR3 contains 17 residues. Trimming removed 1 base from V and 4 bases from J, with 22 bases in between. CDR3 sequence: CSARVQRRGAGGTEAFF. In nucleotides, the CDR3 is TGCAGTGCTAGAGTTCAGAGAAGGGGCGCGGGCGGCACTGAAGCTTTCTTT.

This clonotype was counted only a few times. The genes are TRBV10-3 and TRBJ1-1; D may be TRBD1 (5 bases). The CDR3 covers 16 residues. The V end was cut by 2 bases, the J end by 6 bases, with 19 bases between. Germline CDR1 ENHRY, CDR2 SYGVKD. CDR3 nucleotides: TGTGCCATCAGTGAGAAAGAACAGGTTGTAAGATCTGAAGCTTTCTTT. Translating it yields CAISEKEQVVRSEAFF.

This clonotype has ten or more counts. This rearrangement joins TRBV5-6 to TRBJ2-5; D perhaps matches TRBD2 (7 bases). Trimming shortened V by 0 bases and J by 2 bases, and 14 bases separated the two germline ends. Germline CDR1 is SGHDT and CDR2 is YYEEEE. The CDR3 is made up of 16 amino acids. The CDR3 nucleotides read TGTGCCAGCAGCTTGGCCGGTCGGGGGGCACAAGAGACCCAGTACTTC. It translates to CASSLAGRGAQETQYF.

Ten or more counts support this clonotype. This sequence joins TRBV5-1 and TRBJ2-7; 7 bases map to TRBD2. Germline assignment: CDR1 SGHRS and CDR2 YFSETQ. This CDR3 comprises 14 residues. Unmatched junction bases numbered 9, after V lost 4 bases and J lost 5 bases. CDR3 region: CASSGYSGRDEQYF. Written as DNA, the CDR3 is TGCGCCAGCAGCGGATATAGCGGGCGTGACGAGCAGTACTTC.

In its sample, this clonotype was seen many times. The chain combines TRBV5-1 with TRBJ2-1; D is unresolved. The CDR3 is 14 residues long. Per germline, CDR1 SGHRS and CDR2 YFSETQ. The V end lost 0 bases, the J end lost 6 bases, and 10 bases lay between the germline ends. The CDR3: CASSLVESSNEQFF. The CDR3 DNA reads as TGCGCCAGCAGCTTGGTGGAGTCTTCCAATGAGCAGTTCTTC.

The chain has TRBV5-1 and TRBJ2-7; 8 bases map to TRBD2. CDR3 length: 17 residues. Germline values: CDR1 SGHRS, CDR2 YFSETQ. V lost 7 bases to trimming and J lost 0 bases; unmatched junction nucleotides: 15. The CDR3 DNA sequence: TGCGCCAGCGCTTTGGGGGATGGGAGCGGGAGCTCCTACGAGCAGTACTTC. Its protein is CASALGDGSGSSYEQYF.

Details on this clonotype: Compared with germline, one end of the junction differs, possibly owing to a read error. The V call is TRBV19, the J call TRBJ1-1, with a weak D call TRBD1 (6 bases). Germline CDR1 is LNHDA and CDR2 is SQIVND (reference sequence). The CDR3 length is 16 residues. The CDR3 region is CASSMMGGGTRTEDFF. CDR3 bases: TGTGCCAGTAGTATGATGGGAGGGGGGACCAGAACTGAAGATTTCTTT.

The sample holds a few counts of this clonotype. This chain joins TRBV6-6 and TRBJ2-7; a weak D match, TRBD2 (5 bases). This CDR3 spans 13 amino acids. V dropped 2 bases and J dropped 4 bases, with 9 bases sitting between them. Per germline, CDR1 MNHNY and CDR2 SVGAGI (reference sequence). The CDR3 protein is CASSYGREYEQYF. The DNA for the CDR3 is TGTGCCAGCAGTTACGGCCGGGAATACGAGCAGTACTTC.

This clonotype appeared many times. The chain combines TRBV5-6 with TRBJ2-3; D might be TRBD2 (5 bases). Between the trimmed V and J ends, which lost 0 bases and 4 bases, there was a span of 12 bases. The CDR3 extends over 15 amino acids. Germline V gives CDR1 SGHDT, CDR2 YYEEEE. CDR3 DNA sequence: TGTGCCAGCAGCTTGGGGACTCAGCGCCCAGATACGCAGTATTTT. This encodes CASSLGTQRPDTQYF.

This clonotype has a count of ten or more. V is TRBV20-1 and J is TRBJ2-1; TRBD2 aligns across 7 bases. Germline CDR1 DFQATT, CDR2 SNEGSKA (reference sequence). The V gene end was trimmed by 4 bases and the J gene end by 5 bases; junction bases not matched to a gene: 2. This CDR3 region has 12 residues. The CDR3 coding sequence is TGCAGTGCTAACCTAGCGGACAATGAGCAGTTCTTC. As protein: CSANLADNEQFF.

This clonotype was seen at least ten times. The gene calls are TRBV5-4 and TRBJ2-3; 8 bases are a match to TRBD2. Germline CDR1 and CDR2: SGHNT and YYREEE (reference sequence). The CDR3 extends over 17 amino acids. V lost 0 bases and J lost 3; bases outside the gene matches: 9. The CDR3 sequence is CASSLGITSGPTDTQYF. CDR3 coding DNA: TGTGCCAGCAGCTTGGGGATTACTAGCGGACCGACAGATACGCAGTATTTT.

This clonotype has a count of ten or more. The CDR3 loop is CASSSTGTGGNSPLHF. CDR3 DNA: TGCGCCAGCAGCTCAACCGGGACAGGGGGTAATTCACCCCTCCACTTT. The chain couples TRBV5-1 to TRBJ1-6, with TRBD1 identical over 11 bases. J lost 6 bases, V lost 3 bases, and 5 bases had no gene match. Germline-derived CDR1 and CDR2 are SGHRS and YFSETQ. The CDR3 length is 16 residues.

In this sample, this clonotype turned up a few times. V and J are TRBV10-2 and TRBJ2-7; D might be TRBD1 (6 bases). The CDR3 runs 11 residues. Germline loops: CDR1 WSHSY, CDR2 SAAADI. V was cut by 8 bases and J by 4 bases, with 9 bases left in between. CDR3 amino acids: CASLQGYEQYF. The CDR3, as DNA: TGCGCCAGCCTACAGGGTTACGAGCAGTACTTC.

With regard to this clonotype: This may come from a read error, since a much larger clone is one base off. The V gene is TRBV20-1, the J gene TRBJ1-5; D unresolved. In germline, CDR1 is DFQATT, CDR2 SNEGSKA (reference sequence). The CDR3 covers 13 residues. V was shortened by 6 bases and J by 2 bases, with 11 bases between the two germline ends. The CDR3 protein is CSADRRGNQPQHF. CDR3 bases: TGCAGTGCGGACCGTCGGGGCAATCAGCCCCAGCATTTT.